This T cell receptor beta chain was profiled in a study of cytotoxic CD8 clonotypes in ibrutinib-treated CLL. For the study at large: Of the patients, around 12 were relapsed/refractory, roughly 16 treatment-naive and 17 to 18 IGHV unmutated. The average sample held approximately 240,000 productive templates and 87,000 or so productive rearrangements. Findings and limits, study-wide: An increase in clonality occurred at ibrutinib response, followed by a return toward baseline at progression. Exceeding age-matched healthy donors, baseline clonality also tracked the counts of circulating CD8+ T cells.

Sequencing used immunoSEQ multiplex PCR; TCRdb keeps in-frame clones, though not all of them. Altogether fewer than 25,000 clones are present, approximately 77% being singletons, with the ten largest covering less than 7.5%. The germline CDR1 and CDR2 sequences are KGHSY and FQNENV. V lost 7 bases, J lost 1 base, and 11 bases lay in between. The CDR3 runs 14 residues. On this clone: Its cognate antigen is unknown.

The TCR was taken from a human donor with chronic lymphocytic leukemia. This specimen consisted of PBMCs, obtained before ibrutinib treatment. The rearrangement uses TRBV16 and TRBJ1-5; D might be TRBD1 (5 bases). CDR3 protein: CASTYRNSNQPQHF. The CDR3 DNA is TGTGCCAGCACTTACAGGAACAGCAATCAGCCCCAGCATTTT.